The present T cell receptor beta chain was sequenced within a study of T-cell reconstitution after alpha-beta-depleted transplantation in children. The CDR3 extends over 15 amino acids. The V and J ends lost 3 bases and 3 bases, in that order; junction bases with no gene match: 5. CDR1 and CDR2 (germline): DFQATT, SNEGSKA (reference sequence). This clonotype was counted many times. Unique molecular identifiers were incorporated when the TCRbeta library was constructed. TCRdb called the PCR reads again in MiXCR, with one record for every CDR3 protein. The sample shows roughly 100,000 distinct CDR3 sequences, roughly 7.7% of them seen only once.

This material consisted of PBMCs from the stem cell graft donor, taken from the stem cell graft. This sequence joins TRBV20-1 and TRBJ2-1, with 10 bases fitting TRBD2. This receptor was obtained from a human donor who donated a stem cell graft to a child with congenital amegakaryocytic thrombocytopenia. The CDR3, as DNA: TGCAGTGCTAGTCCCCTAGCGGGAGTCTACAATGAGCAGTTCTTC. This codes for CSASPLAGVYNEQFF.